There are a few counts of the clone carrying this T cell receptor beta chain. Its specificity is not known. Treatment meaning: over 15 received Ad26.COV2.S at low or high dose, single or two shots; roughly five received placebo; per-sample allocation not given. Sampling was done on day 63 after the first vaccine or placebo injection. Spike of the Wuhan-strain SARS-CoV-2 was expressed by an Ad26 vector, which formed the vaccine. The method was immunoSEQ multiplex PCR; TCRdb's version includes in-frame clones alone and lacks a portion of them. The sample records about 460,000 clones, about nine tenths being singletons. This specimen comes from a study of Ad26.COV2.S vaccination and SARS-CoV-2 variants. The wider study: Once or twice, 56 days apart, Ad26.COV2.S was delivered intramuscularly.

With V trimmed by 0 bases and J by 7 bases, 5 bases remained unmatched. The germline V gene encodes CDR1 LGHDT and CDR2 YNNKEL (reference sequence). CDR3 length: 14 residues. Study-level points and caveats: Reportedly, after vaccination the spike-specific CD8+ and CD4+ T cell responses displayed substantial breadth.

The chain carries TRBV3-1 (or the pseudogene TRBV3-2) and TRBJ1-2; TRBD1 matches 7 bases. The receptor was isolated from a person aged 18-60 years who received the Ad26.COV2.S COVID-19 vaccine or a placebo. The source material was peripheral blood, sampled in a trial of Ad26.COV2.S vaccine versus placebo. The CDR3 DNA sequence: TGTGCCAGCAGCCAAGAGGCGACAGGGCGTGGCTACACCTTC. Its protein product is CASSQEATGRGYTF.